This T cell receptor (beta chain) appears in the sequencing data of a study of PD-1 blockade in mismatch repair-deficient tumors. Overall study context: All were previously treated, progressing patients with approximately 12 mismatch repair-deficient cancer types.

The study's findings and limits: Rapid post-treatment expansion, then contraction, generally preceding radiologic response, marked tumor-resident clones.

The data were produced by immunoSEQ multiplex PCR, yet TCRdb's version contains in-frame clones alone and is incomplete. The sample carries roughly 53,000 clones, approximately 80% recorded once. Trimming stripped 3 bases from V and 4 bases from J, with 23 bases between. Germline CDR1 PRHDT, CDR2 FYEKMQ (reference sequence). The CDR3 totals 18 residues. This clone has a single count. The antigen is unknown. All patients were mismatch repair deficient, assessed by either PCR or immunohistochemistry. The TCR-sequenced patients were a few responders to pembrolizumab. Sequencing used peripheral blood, obtained 4 weeks after starting pembrolizumab. This TCR came from an adult with mismatch repair-deficient cancer. The chain recombines TRBV13 with TRBJ2-3, with D possibly matching TRBD2 (5 bases). The CDR3 reads CASSFTPVRSGRADTQYF. DNA for the CDR3: TGTGCCAGCAGCTTTACCCCCGTCAGGAGCGGACGAGCAGATACGCAGTATTTT. Full variable domain (rest looked up from reference TRBV13 and TRBJ2-3): AAGVIQSPRHLIKEKRETATLKCYPIPRHDTVYWYQQGPGQDPQFLISFYEKMQSDKGSIPDRFSAQQFSDYHSELNMSSLELGDSALYFCASSFTPVRSGRADTQYFGPGTRLTVL.